These 29 T cell receptor beta chains share one sample of origin, sequenced in a study of cytomegalovirus exposure and HLA in healthy donors. The table came from immunoSEQ multiplex PCR; TCRdb's copy has only in-frame clones and leaves some out. This table holds approximately 72,000 clones, 94% found once. The sequenced material came from PBMCs. These receptors originate from a woman aged 18-35 years in good health and CMV-seronegative.

This chain links TRBV5-1 with TRBJ1-1; 11 positions agree with TRBD1. CDR1 and CDR2 (germline): SGHRS, YFSETQ. The CDR3 consists of 15 residues. The ends lost 4 bases at V and 5 bases at J; junction bases unmatched: 7. The CDR3 region has the DNA TGCGCCAGCAGCAAAGGACAGGGGGCGGGAACTGAAGCTTTCTTT. It translates to CASSKGQGAGTEAFF.

V and J are TRBV5-1 and TRBJ1-1; 8 bases align to TRBD1. Germline V CDR1 and CDR2: SGHRS, YFSETQ. There are 14 residues in the CDR3. The J segment lost 6 bases and the V segment lost 3 bases, leaving 7 bases of the junction unmatched. CDR3 sequence (DNA): TGCGCCAGCAGCTCCGGGACAGGTGCCGCTGAAGCTTTCTTT. This sequence encodes CASSSGTGAAEAFF.

The genes are TRBV2 and TRBJ1-3; 9 nucleotides align to TRBD1. This CDR3 is built from 14 residues. Germline loops: CDR1 SNHLY, CDR2 FYNNEI. V was clipped by 4 bases and J by 5 bases; unmatched bases: 3. This chain's CDR3 is CASSGGQGRNTIYF. For the CDR3, the DNA is TGTGCCAGCAGTGGGGGACAGGGACGAAACACCATATATTTT.

The genes are TRBV7-8 and TRBJ1-2; D is perhaps TRBD1 (6 bases). The CDR3 spans 15 residues. Germline V gene lookup returns CDR1 SGHVS and CDR2 FQNEAQ. Between the trimmed V and J ends, which lost 2 bases and 2 bases, there was a span of 12 bases. This chain's CDR3 is CASSLPAGENYGYTF. Written as DNA, the CDR3 is TGTGCCAGCAGCTTACCGGCAGGGGAAAACTATGGCTACACCTTC.

This sequence joins TRBV21-1 and TRBJ1-2; whether TRBD1, the table's D call, matches the DNA was not checked. TRBV21-1 is a documented pseudogene. CDR3 length: 14 residues. The CDR3 protein is CAITRTENNYGYTF. CDR3 in DNA: TGTGCCATCACCCGGACAGAGAATAACTATGGCTACACCTTC.

The chain carries TRBV5-4 and TRBJ1-2; perhaps TRBD1 as D (6 bases). With 1 base removed from V and 2 bases from J, the gap between germline ends came to 15 bases. The CDR3 covers 16 residues. Germline CDR1 reads SGHNT; CDR2 reads YYREEE (reference sequence). The CDR3 reads CASSLPGAPSNYGYTF. The CDR3 DNA reads TGTGCCAGCAGCTTGCCAGGGGCCCCTAGCAACTATGGCTACACCTTC.

The chain uses TRBV18 and TRBJ2-5; D possibly corresponds to TRBD2 (6 bases). The CDR3 sequence is 15 residues long. Trimming pared 4 bases from V and 5 bases from J, leaving 17 bases between. Germline V gene lookup returns CDR1 KGHSH and CDR2 LQKENI. The CDR3 DNA follows: TGTGCCAGCTCACGCACGGGAGACCCCCGGGAGACCCAGTACTTC. Its protein product is CASSRTGDPRETQYF.

This chain joins TRBV5-1 and TRBJ2-7; a weak D match, TRBD1 (6 bases). Trimming shortened V by 1 base and J by 3 bases, and 23 bases separated the two germline ends. Germline lookup yields CDR1 SGHRS and CDR2 YFSETQ. CDR3 length: 18 amino acids. CDR3 amino acids: CASSLPYRIGQTNYEQYF. The CDR3 bases are TGCGCCAGCAGCTTGCCCTATCGCATAGGACAGACGAACTACGAGCAGTACTTC.

The chain has TRBV6-6 and TRBJ1-5; maybe TRBD1 (5 bases). Trimming removed 3 bases from V and 4 bases from J, with 10 bases in between. The CDR3 sequence is 14 residues long. The germline V gene has CDR1 MNHNY and CDR2 SVGAGI (reference sequence). CDR3 sequence reads: CASSYSGGNQPQHF. DNA of the CDR3: TGTGCCAGCAGTTATTCGGGGGGGAATCAGCCCCAGCATTTT.

The chain combines TRBV4-1 with TRBJ2-2, with 10 bases fitting TRBD2. The germline gives CDR1 MGHRA, CDR2 YSYEKL. The CDR3 loop spans 18 amino acids. V shed 4 bases, J shed 4 bases, and the junction held 12 bases outside the gene matches. CDR3 DNA: TGCGCCAGCAGCCCCTCAGGTAGCGGGGGGCGGAGCACCGGGGAGCTGTTTTTT. Its protein is CASSPSGSGGRSTGELFF.

The V call is TRBV23-1, the J call TRBJ2-5; a weak D match, TRBD1 (6 bases). TRBV23-1 is marked as an open reading frame, function uncertain. V was cut by 2 bases and J by 2 bases, with 15 bases left in between. The CDR3 spans 16 residues. The CDR3 loop is CASSQTAQGHQETQYF. The CDR3 region has the DNA TGCGCCAGCAGTCAAACGGCACAGGGACATCAAGAGACCCAGTACTTC.

The sample holds one count of this clone. The CDR3 is CASRPLGAHTDTQYF. The CDR3 DNA reads as TGTGCCAGCAGACCCTTAGGGGCCCACACAGATACGCAGTATTTT. The chain employs TRBV9 and TRBJ2-3, with a weak D call TRBD1 (5 bases). Trimming took off 5 bases at V and 2 bases at J, with 15 bases between the two ends. This CDR3 is built from 15 residues. The germline CDR1 and CDR2 sequences are SGDLS and YYNGEE.

V and J are TRBV7-8 and TRBJ1-1, with 7 bases lining up with TRBD1. The germline V gene has CDR1 SGHVS and CDR2 FQNEAQ. V was clipped by 6 bases and J by 4 bases; unmatched bases: 14. CDR3 size: 16 residues. DNA for the CDR3: TGTGCCAGCAGGTCCGGGACAGCGCCTTTTAGCACTGAAGCTTTCTTT. Protein product: CASRSGTAPFSTEAFF.

The chain employs TRBV9 and TRBJ1-4, with D hard to call. The germline V gene encodes CDR1 SGDLS and CDR2 YYNGEE. The length of the CDR3 is 15 residues. Trimming took 0 bases from V and 2 from J, leaving 8 bases between them. The CDR3 is CASSVAGSTNEKLFF. For the CDR3, the DNA is TGTGCCAGCAGCGTAGCGGGGTCGACTAATGAAAAACTGTTTTTT.

In nucleotides, the CDR3 is TGTGCCAGCTCAGCGAGGGGACAGGGGGCGGCCGAGCAGTACTTC. Translated, it gives CASSARGQGAAEQYF. The chain uses TRBV18 and TRBJ2-7; 12 bases align to TRBD1. After removal of 5 bases from V and 6 bases from J, the junction contained 8 bases not matched to a gene. The germline V gene has CDR1 KGHSH and CDR2 LQKENI. The CDR3 length is 15 residues.

V is TRBV27 and J is TRBJ1-2; D is possibly TRBD1 (5 bases). This CDR3 has 13 residues. Germline V gene lookup returns CDR1 MNHEY and CDR2 SMNVEV (reference sequence). The germline V and J ends were trimmed by 4 bases and 4 bases, with 10 bases remaining between them. CDR3 in amino acids: CASSSDRAYGYTF. The CDR3 DNA follows: TGTGCCAGCAGTTCAGACAGAGCCTATGGCTACACCTTC.

The chain has TRBV6-5 and TRBJ2-3; 11 nucleotides line up with TRBD2. The CDR3 length is 15 residues. Trimming cost V 3 bases and J 3 bases; bases outside gene matches: 2. The germline V gene encodes CDR1 MNHEY and CDR2 SVGAGI. The CDR3 protein is CASSYSGGATDTQYF. CDR3 DNA: TGTGCCAGCAGTTATAGCGGGGGGGCAACAGATACGCAGTATTTT.

This chain connects TRBV30 to TRBJ1-1; D is undetermined. V lost 1 base to trimming and J lost 4 bases, with 10 bases between them. The CDR3 runs to 13 residues. Germline assignment: CDR1 GTSNPN and CDR2 SVGIG (reference sequence). CDR3 in DNA: TGTGCCTGGAGTGAGGCTTCGGGCACTGAAGCTTTCTTT. Translation: CAWSEASGTEAFF.

The CDR3 nucleotides are TGTGCCAGCAGTTACCGGGGGACAGGGTACGAGCAGTACTTC. Translated: CASSYRGTGYEQYF. This chain links TRBV6-6 with TRBJ2-7; 9 bases align to TRBD1. CDR1 and CDR2 from the germline V gene are MNHNY and SVGAGI (reference sequence). V was clipped by 2 bases and J by 4 bases; unmatched bases: 3. This CDR3 is 14 amino acids long.

The chain couples TRBV5-1 to TRBJ2-5; D perhaps matches TRBD1 (6 bases). The DNA matches TRBJ2-7 better at its end, which makes the J call doubtful. The germline gives CDR1 SGHRS, CDR2 YFSETQ. The CDR3 covers 16 residues. The CDR3 coding sequence is TGCGCCAGCAGCTTGGCCAGGGGCCCTACCTTCAACGAGCAGTACTTC. Protein product: CASSLARGPTFNEQYF.

This chain uses TRBV18 with TRBJ2-7; a possible D gene is TRBD2 (6 bases). The CDR3 consists of 14 residues. Trimming removed 5 bases from V and 2 bases from J, with 13 bases in between. CDR1 and CDR2 (germline): KGHSH, LQKENI. CDR3 sequence: CASSGAEGPYEQYF. The DNA for the CDR3 is TGTGCCAGCTCAGGGGCGGAGGGCCCCTACGAGCAGTACTTC. The whole variable domain, filled in from reference TRBV18 and TRBJ2-7, reads NAGVMQNPRHLVRRRGQEARLRCSPMKGHSHVYWYRQLPEEGLKFMVYLQKENIIDESGMPKERFSAEFPKEGPSILRIQQVVRGDSAAYFCASSGAEGPYEQYFGPGTRLTVT.

The rearrangement joins TRBV9 to TRBJ1-5; no firm D call. Germline lookup yields CDR1 SGDLS and CDR2 YYNGEE. V lost 0 bases and J 4 bases, leaving 5 bases between the germline ends. The CDR3 contains 13 residues. The chain's CDR3 is CASSVAPNQPQHF. The CDR3 coding sequence is TGTGCCAGCAGCGTAGCTCCGAATCAGCCCCAGCATTTT. The whole variable domain, remainder taken from reference TRBV9 and TRBJ1-5, is DSGVTQTPKHLITATGQRVTLRCSPRSGDLSVYWYQQSLDQGLQFLIQYYNGEERAKGNILERFSAQQFPDLHSELNLSSLELGDSALYFCASSVAPNQPQHFGDGTRLSIL.

This clone was counted a single time. V is TRBV7-9 and J is TRBJ2-7, with 10 bases that match TRBD1. Per germline, CDR1 SEHNR and CDR2 FQNEAQ (reference sequence). After removal of 5 bases from V and 4 bases from J, the junction contained 2 bases not matched to a gene. This CDR3 comprises 13 residues. The CDR3 here is CASSPGQGYEQYF. In nucleotides, the CDR3 is TGTGCCAGCAGCCCGGGACAGGGGTACGAGCAGTACTTC.

The chain links TRBV5-1 to TRBJ1-1, with D perhaps TRBD1 (6 bases). Germline CDR1 reads SGHRS; CDR2 reads YFSETQ. V was trimmed by 4 bases and J by 7 bases, leaving 14 bases between them. The length of the CDR3 is 13 residues. The CDR3, as DNA: TGCGCCAGCAGCCCTCGACCAGGGGTTGAAGCTTTCTTT. Protein: CASSPRPGVEAFF.

The genes are TRBV4-3 and TRBJ1-2, with TRBD1 matching 7 bases. This CDR3 comprises 16 residues. CDR1 is LGHNA, CDR2 YSLEER, per germline. V lost 2 bases, J lost 5 bases, and 11 bases stayed unmatched. The CDR3 DNA reads as TGCGCCAGCAGCCAATCGACCGGACAGGCGTTGTATGGCTACACCTTC. It yields the protein CASSQSTGQALYGYTF.

The chain combines TRBV19 with TRBJ2-7; the match to TRBD1 covers 10 bases. Trimming removed 6 bases from V and 9 bases from J; junction bases left unmatched: 11. Germline V CDR1 and CDR2: LNHDA, SQIVND (reference sequence). This CDR3 is built from 14 residues. CDR3 sequence: CASSGTGVLNRQYF. The DNA for the CDR3 is TGTGCCAGTAGCGGGACAGGGGTCTTAAATCGGCAGTACTTC.

The chain couples TRBV18 to TRBJ1-2; possibly TRBD1 for D (5 bases). Germline lookup yields CDR1 KGHSH and CDR2 LQKENI. The germline V and J ends were trimmed by 3 bases and 5 bases, with 7 bases remaining between them. This CDR3 region has 12 residues. CDR3 loop: CASSPEGYGYTF. The DNA for the CDR3 is TGTGCCAGCTCACCGGAGGGGTATGGCTACACCTTC.

This clone has a single count. This chain uses TRBV5-1 with TRBJ1-2; 7 nucleotides line up with TRBD1. The germline CDR1 and CDR2 sequences are SGHRS and YFSETQ. Trimming took 3 bases from V and 4 from J; bases not matched to a gene: 12. The CDR3 is 16 amino acids. The CDR3 loop reads CASSYDPLQGSYGYTF. CDR3 bases: TGCGCCAGCAGCTACGACCCTTTACAGGGGAGCTATGGCTACACCTTC.

The chain employs TRBV5-4 and TRBJ1-1; D uncertain. The CDR3 sequence is 14 residues long. Germline CDR1 and CDR2: SGHNT and YYREEE (reference sequence). Trimming took off 5 bases at V and 4 bases at J, with 15 bases between the two ends. The CDR3, as DNA: TGTGCCAGCAGTTACGGACGGGGAGCCACTGAAGCTTTCTTT. It encodes CASSYGRGATEAFF. The whole variable domain, remainder taken from reference TRBV5-4 and TRBJ1-1, is ETGVTQSPTHLIKTRGQQVTLRCSSQSGHNTVSWYQQALGQGPQFIFQYYREEENGRGNFPPRFSGLQFPNYSSELNVNALELDDSALYLCASSYGRGATEAFFGQGTRLTVV.